Below are 16 T cell receptor beta chains sequenced from a single sample in a study of blood T cells in healthy people across ages. Sample-barcoded 5' priming and a J-beta primer mix drove a second PCR of roughly 7 to 11 cycles. TCRdb itself ran the 5' RACE reads through MiXCR, one entry per CDR3 protein. The sample holds approximately 780,000 distinct CDR3 sequences, roughly 24% seen once. These data were also reused for a study on T cells of mothers and their children.

Sequenced: blood. The receptors come from a boy between 5 and 17 years old in good health.

This clonotype was found once. V and J are TRBV7-9 and TRBJ1-2; 8 bases agree with TRBD1. V trimming: 7 bases; J trimming: 3 bases; junction bases outside the gene matches: 7. The CDR3 runs to 14 residues. Per germline, CDR1 SEHNR and CDR2 FQNEAQ (reference sequence). CDR3: CASTTGGAYYGYTF. The CDR3 nucleotides read TGTGCCAGCACCACAGGGGGGGCCTACTATGGCTACACCTTC.

V usage is TRBV7-2 and J usage is TRBJ1-2, with D maybe TRBD1 (5 bases). Germline V gene data show CDR1 as SGHTA and CDR2 as FQGNSA. The CDR3 has 14 residues. The germline V and J ends were trimmed by 5 bases and 2 bases, with 12 bases remaining between them. CDR3 loop: CASSQPTANYGYTF. The CDR3 nucleotides are TGTGCCAGCAGCCAGCCGACAGCAAACTATGGCTACACCTTC.

The chain's CDR3 is CASRPQGQETQYF. DNA of the CDR3: TGTGCCAGCAGACCACAGGGCCAAGAGACCCAGTACTTC. This chain links TRBV25-1 with TRBJ2-5, with D maybe TRBD1 (6 bases). Germline V gene data show CDR1 as MGHDK and CDR2 as SYGVNS. Trimming pared 6 bases from V and 1 base from J, leaving 9 bases between. This CDR3 region has 13 residues.

The CDR3 DNA sequence: TGCAGCGTTGAAGGGGCGATGGGGTGGGACACAGATACGCAGTATTTT. Amino acids: CSVEGAMGWDTDTQYF. The rearrangement joins TRBV29-1 to TRBJ2-3, with D unresolved. The CDR3 runs to 16 residues. V shed 1 base and J shed 2 bases, with 16 bases lying between them. The germline gives CDR1 SQVTM, CDR2 ANQGSEA.

This clonotype came up a few times. This chain joins TRBV6-2 or TRBV6-3 and TRBJ1-5, with D unresolved. The CDR3 is 13 residues long. Germline V CDR1 and CDR2: MNHEY, SVGEGT. The germline V and J ends were trimmed by 3 bases and 11 bases, with 14 bases remaining between them. The CDR3 region has the DNA TGTGCCAGCAGTTATCCCGAGATAGCGGCCCAGCATTTT. It codes for CASSYPEIAAQHF.

The V call is TRBV14, the J call TRBJ1-4; D gene ambiguous. Trimming cost V 4 bases and J 5 bases, with 5 bases left between them. This CDR3 region has 12 residues. Germline CDR1 and CDR2: SGHDN and FVKESK. The CDR3 sequence: CASSRWNEKLFF. The CDR3 coding sequence is TGTGCCAGCAGCCGTTGGAATGAAAAACTGTTTTTT.

This chain joins TRBV15 and TRBJ1-4; D is ambiguous. Germline CDR1 LNHNV, CDR2 YYDKDF (reference sequence). CDR3 length: 15 amino acids. Between the trimmed V and J ends, which lost 1 base and 3 bases, there was a span of 9 bases. CDR3 nucleotide sequence: TGTGCCACCAGCAGAGTCCCCTCCCCTAATGAAAAACTGTTTTTT. The encoded protein is CATSRVPSPNEKLFF.

The chain is built from TRBV2 and TRBJ2-1; a possible D gene is TRBD1 (7 bases). This CDR3 region has 14 residues. V was shortened by 7 bases and J by 6 bases, with 16 bases between the two germline ends. From germline, CDR1 is SNHLY and CDR2 FYNNEI. As DNA, the CDR3 is TGTGCCAGCATCGGAGGGGGCTTCTCCAATGAGCAGTTCTTC. Its translation: CASIGGGFSNEQFF. Full variable domain (outside the CDR3, taken from reference TRBV2 and TRBJ2-1): EPEVTQTPSHQVTQMGQEVILRCVPISNHLYFYWYRQILGQKVEFLVSFYNNEISEKSEIFDDQFSVERPDGSNFTLKIRSTKLEDSAMYFCASIGGGFSNEQFFGPGTRLTVL.

This clonotype was picked up a small number of times. The rearrangement links TRBV15 to TRBJ2-3; no clear D. This CDR3 has 14 residues. The V end lost 7 bases, the J end lost 2 bases, and 13 bases lay between the germline ends. From germline, CDR1 is LNHNV and CDR2 YYDKDF (reference sequence). The CDR3: CATKYTSPTDTQYF. The CDR3 DNA follows: TGTGCCACCAAATATACAAGCCCCACAGATACGCAGTATTTT. Full variable domain (rest looked up from reference TRBV15 and TRBJ2-3): DAMVIQNPRYQVTQFGKPVTLSCSQTLNHNVMYWYQQKSSQAPKLLFHYYDKDFNNEADTPDNFQSRRPNTSFCFLDIRSPGLGDTAMYLCATKYTSPTDTQYFGPGTRLTVL.

This clonotype turned up a few times. This chain links TRBV20-1 with TRBJ2-3, with D possibly matching TRBD2 (6 bases). With 3 bases removed from V and 0 bases from J, the gap between germline ends came to 10 bases. The CDR3 extends over 14 amino acids. CDR1 is DFQATT, CDR2 SNEGSKA, per germline (reference sequence). The CDR3 coding sequence is TGCAGTGCTAGGGACTATGGCAGCACAGATACGCAGTATTTT. Translating gives CSARDYGSTDTQYF.

The V and J genes are TRBV29-1 and TRBJ2-1; 8 bases fit TRBD2. CDR1 SQVTM and CDR2 ANQGSEA come from the germline V gene. The CDR3 consists of 15 residues. J lost 8 bases, V lost 7 bases, and 16 bases had no gene match. DNA of the CDR3: TGCAGCGCCGCCGGGGGGGCGGCAGGGTTCGATGAGCAGTTCTTC. Amino acid sequence: CSAAGGAAGFDEQFF.

This clonotype has a handful of counts. The chain has TRBV6-4 and TRBJ1-2, with 11 bases matching TRBD1. CDR1 and CDR2 (germline): MRHNA, SNTAGT. This CDR3 spans 14 amino acids. The J segment lost 4 bases and the V segment lost 4 bases, leaving 2 bases of the junction unmatched. The CDR3 here is CASSGGTGGYGYTF. The CDR3 DNA follows: TGTGCCAGCAGTGGCGGGACAGGGGGCTATGGCTACACCTTC.

This clonotype has only a few counts. The chain joins TRBV7-3 to TRBJ1-1; 10 bases line up with TRBD1. This CDR3 has 15 residues. J gave up 1 base and V 5 bases, and 4 bases lay outside the gene matches. The germline CDR1 and CDR2 sequences are SGHTA and FQGTGA. CDR3 in amino acids: CASSVGQGGNTEAFF. The CDR3 bases are TGTGCCAGCAGCGTTGGACAGGGGGGGAACACTGAAGCTTTCTTT.

The chain links TRBV29-1 to TRBJ2-7; either TRBD1 or TRBD2 may supply D (5 bases each). V shed 4 bases and J shed 6 bases, with 16 bases lying between them. The CDR3 runs to 13 residues. Germline V CDR1 and CDR2: SQVTM, ANQGSEA. CDR3 DNA: TGCAGCGTTGGTAGGGGAGTTGGAAGCGAGCAGTACTTC. Amino acid sequence: CSVGRGVGSEQYF.

The chain employs TRBV28 and TRBJ2-5, with TRBD2 matching over 9 bases. The tail of the sequence fits TRBJ2-1 better, so the J call may be wrong. CDR3 length: 20 amino acids. The germline gives CDR1 MDHEN, CDR2 SYDVKM. The CDR3 spells CASSFPLPLISGGTNNEQFF. The CDR3 DNA follows: TGTGCCAGCAGTTTTCCCCTTCCTTTAATTAGCGGGGGTACTAACAATGAGCAGTTCTTC.

This clonotype was seen a single time. This chain connects TRBV10-1 to TRBJ1-6, with 9 positions matching TRBD1. The CDR3 has 18 amino acids. Losses at the gene ends were 4 bases for V and 0 bases for J; bases not matched to a gene: 7. CDR1 and CDR2 from the germline V gene are WNHNN and SYGVQD (reference sequence). CDR3 sequence (DNA): TGCGCCAGCAGTGCCCAGGGACAGGGAAGCTCCTATAATTCACCCCTCCACTTT. Amino acid sequence: CASSAQGQGSSYNSPLHF.